This TCR beta chain is from a study of control samples from healthy donors and cancer patients. Only in-frame clones appear in the TCRdb table, and some are missing; sequencing was by immunoSEQ multiplex PCR. The sample yields around 150,000 clones, around 90% seen once. Sequencing used blood. The clonotype originates from a man aged 25 to 40 in good health.

CDR3: CASSPGTGDDETSNQPQHF. The CDR3, as DNA: TGTGCCAGCAGCCCCGGGACAGGGGATGATGAGACCAGCAATCAGCCCCAGCATTTT. The chain is built from TRBV27 and TRBJ1-5, with TRBD1 matching over 10 bases. Germline V gene data show CDR1 as MNHEY and CDR2 as SMNVEV (reference sequence). The length of the CDR3 is 19 residues. V lost 6 bases and J lost 1; bases outside the gene matches: 15.